The next 23 T cell receptor beta chains were all read from a single sample in a study of blood T cell repertoires in COVID-19. Measured with immunoSEQ multiplex PCR; TCRdb has only the in-frame clones, and not every one. The sample contains approximately 300,000 clones, approximately 90% of which appear only once. Sequenced material: peripheral blood. These receptors originate from a woman aged 40 to 50 with acute or convalescent COVID-19.

V is TRBV7-9 and J is TRBJ2-7, with 8 bases aligning to TRBD1. This CDR3 comprises 12 residues. Germline lookup yields CDR1 SEHNR and CDR2 FQNEAQ (reference sequence). The trim removed 3 bases at V and 8 bases at J, leaving 3 bases unmatched. The CDR3 nucleotides read TGTGCCAGCAGCTTTCGACAGGGGAAGCAGTACGTC. Translation gives CASSFRQGKQYV.

This clone was counted a single time. The chain combines TRBV14 with TRBJ1-5; no reliable D call. This CDR3 is 15 amino acids long. V shed 1 base and J shed 3 bases, with 10 bases lying between them. In germline, CDR1 is SGHDN, CDR2 FVKESK. Here the CDR3 DNA reads TGTGCCAGCAGCCAAGGGGGAGGGTTCAATCAGCCCCAGCATTTT. This encodes CASSQGGGFNQPQHF. The entire variable domain, with the rest obtained from reference TRBV14 and TRBJ1-5, is as follows: EAGVTQFPSHSVIEKGQTVTLRCDPISGHDNLYWYRRVMGKEIKFLLHFVKESKQDESGMPNNRFLAERTGGTYSTLKVQPAELEDSGVYFCASSQGGGFNQPQHFGDGTRLSIL.

This clone is a singleton in its sample. The rearrangement joins TRBV5-1 to TRBJ1-1; 8 bases align to TRBD1. V trimming: 3 bases; J trimming: 7 bases; junction bases outside the gene matches: 8. The CDR3 has 14 residues. Germline assignment: CDR1 SGHRS and CDR2 YFSETQ. The CDR3 bases are TGCGCCAGCAGCTGGAACACCGGGACAGGTGAAGCTTTCTTT. Amino acid sequence: CASSWNTGTGEAFF.

The V call is TRBV10-3, the J call TRBJ2-3; perhaps TRBD2 as D (5 bases). V gave up 2 bases and J gave up 4 bases, with 10 bases separating them. CDR3 size: 14 residues. Germline assignment: CDR1 ENHRY and CDR2 SYGVKD. The CDR3, as DNA: TGTGCCATCAGTGAGACAGAGGGCCCAGATACGCAGTATTTT. Translated: CAISETEGPDTQYF.

The chain employs TRBV2 and TRBJ2-2; the D is unclear. Germline V gene sequence: CDR1 SNHLY, CDR2 FYNNEI. The CDR3 runs to 14 residues. The V end lost 7 bases, the J end lost 2 bases, and 11 bases lay between the germline ends. CDR3 sequence: CASIRQPNTGELFF. DNA for the CDR3: TGTGCCAGCATAAGACAACCCAACACCGGGGAGCTGTTTTTT.

The chain carries TRBV5-4 and TRBJ1-2; 7 bases align to TRBD1. CDR1 is SGHNT, CDR2 YYREEE, per germline (reference sequence). The CDR3 length is 14 residues. The V segment lost 4 bases and the J segment 5 bases; nucleotides outside the gene matches: 8. The CDR3 loop reads CASSAPGQIYGYTF. CDR3 bases: TGTGCCAGCAGCGCCCCGGGACAGATATATGGCTACACCTTC.

The V gene is TRBV2, the J gene TRBJ1-2; 10 nucleotides match TRBD1. The CDR3 sequence is 15 residues long. V shed 5 bases, J shed 2 bases, and the junction held 5 bases outside the gene matches. CDR1 and CDR2 (germline): SNHLY, FYNNEI. DNA of the CDR3: TGTGCCAGCAGTCCCTTGACAGGGGGCAACTATGGCTACACCTTC. Translation: CASSPLTGGNYGYTF.

The J gene is TRBJ2-3, the V gene TRBV6-5, with 7 bases lining up with TRBD2. Germline CDR1 is MNHEY and CDR2 is SVGAGI. The CDR3 is 16 amino acids. Trimming removed 3 bases from V and 0 bases from J; junction bases left unmatched: 6. The CDR3 here is CASSYRGGLSTDTQYF. The DNA for the CDR3 is TGTGCCAGCAGTTATAGGGGAGGGCTTAGCACAGATACGCAGTATTTT.

The CDR3 coding sequence is TGTGCCAGCAGCTGGGAGCGGGGGGGCAGGGATACGCAGTATTTT. This gives the protein CASSWERGGRDTQYF. The rearrangement uses TRBV5-5 and TRBJ2-3; 10 bases map to TRBD2. CDR1 and CDR2 from the germline V gene are SGHKS and YYEKEE (reference sequence). The CDR3 sequence is 15 residues long. V shed 3 bases, J shed 6 bases, and the junction held 7 bases outside the gene matches.

The chain is built from TRBV7-8 and TRBJ2-7, with D uncertain. The CDR3 runs to 15 residues. CDR1 and CDR2 (germline): SGHVS, FQNEAQ. V gave up 2 bases and J gave up 7 bases, with 18 bases separating them. The CDR3 DNA reads as TGTGCCAGCAGCTTATTACCGTCGTCGATCTATGAGCAGTACGTC. Amino acid sequence: CASSLLPSSIYEQYV.

V is TRBV2 and J is TRBJ2-7; 11 bases match TRBD2. V was clipped by 4 bases and J by 4 bases; unmatched bases: 6. The CDR3 extends over 15 amino acids. Germline V gives CDR1 SNHLY, CDR2 FYNNEI. The CDR3 protein is CASSGLAGGYYEQYV. Written as DNA, the CDR3 is TGTGCCAGCAGTGGGCTAGCGGGGGGCTATTACGAGCAGTACGTC.

This rearrangement joins TRBV27 to TRBJ1-1; maybe TRBD1 (6 bases). CDR3 length: 13 residues. Trimming stripped 5 bases from V and 1 base from J, with 8 bases between. The germline CDR1 and CDR2 sequences are MNHEY and SMNVEV (reference sequence). The CDR3 coding sequence is TGTGCCAGCAGTGTGGGACAGAACACTGAAGCTTTCTTT. Protein product: CASSVGQNTEAFF.

The J gene is TRBJ1-1, the V gene TRBV6-1; TRBD1 is a possible D gene (5 bases). The CDR3 loop spans 13 amino acids. Between the trimmed V and J ends, which lost 2 bases and 7 bases, there was a span of 11 bases. The germline V gene encodes CDR1 MNHNS and CDR2 SASEGT. The CDR3 is CASSEMRGSEAFF. DNA of the CDR3: TGTGCCAGCAGTGAAATGCGGGGCAGTGAAGCTTTCTTT.

The V call is TRBV18, the J call TRBJ2-1, with TRBD1 matching 9 bases. Germline trimming cut 0 bases from V and 4 bases from J; bases unmatched to any gene: 7. The germline gives CDR1 KGHSH, CDR2 LQKENI. CDR3 size: 17 residues. In DNA, the CDR3 is TGTGCCAGCTCACCACCTACCGACAGGGGGAGGTACAATGAGCAGTTCTTC. Translating it yields CASSPPTDRGRYNEQFF.

The chain combines TRBV5-4 with TRBJ1-3; TRBD1 might be the D (5 bases). CDR3 length: 16 residues. Trimming pared 1 base from V and 1 base from J, leaving 12 bases between. Germline CDR1 SGHNT, CDR2 YYREEE (reference sequence). The CDR3 coding sequence is TGTGCCAGCAGCTTGCTGCAGGGCCCGTCTGGAAACACCATATATTTT. Its protein product is CASSLLQGPSGNTIYF. The full variable domain, with the rest looked up from reference TRBV5-4 and TRBJ1-3, is ETGVTQSPTHLIKTRGQQVTLRCSSQSGHNTVSWYQQALGQGPQFIFQYYREEENGRGNFPPRFSGLQFPNYSSELNVNALELDDSALYLCASSLLQGPSGNTIYFGEGSWLTVV.

This chain uses TRBV6-4 with TRBJ2-6, with D possibly being TRBD2 (6 bases). Trimming took off 5 bases at V and 0 bases at J, with 11 bases between the two ends. CDR1 MRHNA and CDR2 SNTAGT come from the germline V gene. This CDR3 is 16 amino acids long. The CDR3 nucleotides read TGTGCCAGCAGTCCCGGCGGGGTCTCTGGGGCCAACGTCCTGACTTTC. Encoded protein: CASSPGGVSGANVLTF.

The chain employs TRBV5-8 and TRBJ2-1, with TRBD1 matching 8 bases. CDR1 is SGHTS and CDR2 is YDEGEE in the germline V gene. The CDR3 length is 15 residues. The V and J ends lost 4 bases and 7 bases, in that order; junction bases with no gene match: 10. The CDR3: CASSGPGQGKNEQFF. CDR3 nucleotide sequence: TGTGCCAGCAGCGGTCCTGGACAGGGTAAAAATGAGCAGTTCTTC.

A single count supports this clone. The V and J genes are TRBV7-2 and TRBJ2-3; 7 bases are a match to TRBD2. Losses at the gene ends were 5 bases for V and 1 base for J; bases not matched to a gene: 9. Germline CDR1 is SGHTA and CDR2 is FQGNSA. The CDR3 loop spans 16 amino acids. For the CDR3, the DNA is TGTGCCAGCAGCCGTACTAGCGTTTTCGGCACAGATACGCAGTATTTT. Amino acids: CASSRTSVFGTDTQYF.

V usage is TRBV2 and J usage is TRBJ2-6, with D perhaps matching TRBD1 (5 bases). CDR1 and CDR2 (germline): SNHLY, FYNNEI. CDR3 length equals 16 residues. V gave up 7 bases and J gave up 0 bases, with 13 bases separating them. CDR3: CASIRQRNSGANVLTF. CDR3 nucleotides: TGTGCCAGCATTCGACAGCGAAACTCTGGGGCCAACGTCCTGACTTTC.

The CDR3 bases are TGCGCCAGCAGCCAATTCTCGACAGAAGAGACCCAGTACTTC. Its translation is CASSQFSTEETQYF. This chain connects TRBV4-1 to TRBJ2-5; the D gene is possibly TRBD1 (5 bases). V dropped 2 bases and J dropped 3 bases, with 10 bases sitting between them. The V gene's germline CDR1 is MGHRA and CDR2 YSYEKL. The CDR3 is 14 residues long.

The chain carries TRBV2 and TRBJ2-1; the D is unclear. Deletions cut 5 bases from V and 4 bases from J, with 3 bases between. The CDR3 is made up of 11 amino acids. CDR1 and CDR2 (germline): SNHLY, FYNNEI. The CDR3, as DNA: TGTGCCAGCAGTCTATACAATGAGCAGTTCTTC. It translates to CASSLYNEQFF.

The chain has TRBV11-2 and TRBJ2-5; possibly TRBD1 for D (7 bases). Trimming removed 2 bases from V and 7 bases from J, with 17 bases in between. Germline CDR1 is SGHAT and CDR2 is FQNNGV. The CDR3 extends over 15 amino acids. The CDR3 reads CASSLPGQGGLTQYF. DNA for the CDR3: TGTGCCAGCAGCTTACCTGGCCAGGGGGGTCTGACCCAGTACTTC.

This sequence joins TRBV30 and TRBJ1-2, with D possibly matching TRBD1 (5 bases). Trimming left V 1 base short and J 8 bases short, with 14 bases between. Per germline, CDR1 GTSNPN and CDR2 SVGIG (reference sequence). The CDR3 loop spans 13 amino acids. CDR3 residues: CAWSGFGAGGYTF. CDR3 DNA: TGTGCCTGGAGTGGATTTGGGGCGGGGGGCTACACCTTC. Filled out from reference TRBV30 and TRBJ1-2, the complete variable domain reads SQTIHQWPATLVQPVGSPLSLECTVEGTSNPNLYWYRQAAGRGLQLLFYSVGIGQISSEVPQNLSASRPQDRQFILSSKKLLLSDSGFYLCAWSGFGAGGYTFGSGTRLTVV.